The source of this T cell receptor beta chain is a study of blood T cell repertoires in COVID-19 (dated by TCRdb to between 2020 and 2021). About the study as a whole: Samples from collaborators originated in the United States, Italy and Spain and spanned both the acute and convalescent phases of COVID-19. Nearly every sample came with metadata listing a de-identified subject ID, COVID-19 status, age in years and sex. The repertoires were released in a freely available public database intended as a resource for research on the immune response to SARS-CoV-2. The samples were drawn from two sources: the first 160 participants of the ongoing ImmuneRACE study, and 1,200 or so subjects contributed by 6 global collaborators. Deeply sampled blood TCRbeta repertoires from subjects exposed to, actively infected with, or recovered from COVID-19 were included in the dataset. Where available, HLA class I and class II types were taken from metadata supplied by the sample provider and were not determined by assay-based typing. The material from the prospective study consisted of cDNA or gDNA derived from T cells, B-cell-depleted T cells, or PBMCs. General study outcomes and caveats: The amount of clinical and demographic metadata varied by source and participant and was provided uncurated.

The germline V gene specifies LGHNT as CDR1 and FRNRAP as CDR2. V sheds 5 bases and J sheds 8 bases, leaving 11 bases between their ends. The CDR3 has 12 amino acids, counting the end cysteine and phenylalanine. Only the CDR3 part of the read is kept: 36 bases, read in frame from the first base. The immunoSEQ Assay, a bias-controlled multiplex PCR, was used to amplify TCRbeta CDR3 regions from genomic DNA. As for the authors' bioinformatics: The number of nucleated cells in each sample was estimated by amplification of reference gene primers within the assay. Sequence reads were collapsed and filtered to measure the absolute abundance of every unique TCRbeta CDR3 rearrangement. Productive Simpson clonality was computed per sample as the square root of Simpson's diversity index over productive rearrangements. TCRdb took over this immuneACCESS table, retaining in-frame rearrangements with V and J assigned. Such tables are incomplete; in checked studies, under half of the missing clones stem from an unresolved V gene, and the remainder is unexplained. The DNA gave D and trimming, while V, J and clone size come from that table. The sample includes 250,000 or so clones, with around 82% observed a single time. The ten largest make up 3.6% of the sample.

Of note for this clone: Its antigen target is currently unknown. Base qualities are not recorded, but no much larger clone differs from it by a single base.

In the prospective study, participants were roughly 18 to 100 years old, resided in about two dozen geographic areas of the United States, and were enrolled through a virtual design. In the prospective study, participants were assigned to cohorts based on the clinical history participants reported in a screening survey and a study questionnaire. A participant counted as exposed if, within 2 weeks of entering the study, that participant had been in contact with someone who had a PCR-confirmed or clinician-diagnosed COVID-19 case. Each participant in the prospective study had whole blood, serum and a nasopharyngeal or oropharyngeal swab collected by mobile phlebotomists. Prospective study participants could optionally give additional blood draws and questionnaires over an approximately 2-month period. Before DNA extraction, prospective study blood samples were shipped either frozen or at room temperature.

The clonotype originates from a woman between 40 and 55 years old who had been exposed to COVID-19. Material for sequencing was PBMCs or T cells enriched from blood (not recorded which). This chain joins TRBV12-5 to TRBJ2-3, with TRBD1 perhaps the D gene, on 6 matching bases. The DNA sequence is as follows: TGTGCTAGTGGTGGGGACAAACTTACGCAGTATTTT. This codes for CASGGDKLTQYF.